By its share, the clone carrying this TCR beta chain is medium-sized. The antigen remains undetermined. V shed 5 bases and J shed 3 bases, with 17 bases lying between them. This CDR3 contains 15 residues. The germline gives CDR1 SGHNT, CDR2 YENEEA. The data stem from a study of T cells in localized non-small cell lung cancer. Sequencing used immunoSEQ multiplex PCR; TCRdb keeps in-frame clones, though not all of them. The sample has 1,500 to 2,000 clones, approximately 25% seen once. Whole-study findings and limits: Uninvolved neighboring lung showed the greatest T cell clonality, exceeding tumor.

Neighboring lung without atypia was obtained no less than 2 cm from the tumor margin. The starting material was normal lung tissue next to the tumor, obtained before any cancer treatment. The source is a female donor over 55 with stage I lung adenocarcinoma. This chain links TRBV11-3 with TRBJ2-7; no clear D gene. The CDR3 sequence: CASSPAYSKHYEQYF. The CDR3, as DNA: TGTGCCAGCAGCCCCGCCTACAGTAAACACTACGAGCAGTACTTC.